The next 13 T cell receptor beta chains were all read from a single sample in a study of metastatic and nonmetastatic thyroid tumors. TCRdb re-called the PCR reads through MiXCR. This sample carries approximately 35,000 clones, approximately 16% of them seen once, and the ten largest clones take around 19%. Thyroid surgery had not been preceded by any treatment in any patient. Sequenced: blood. The receptors come from a male donor with papillary thyroid cancer or a benign thyroid nodule (not recorded which). Some clones in this sample may be carry-over from other donors' samples.

This clone was found many times. One end of the junction varies from germline; a read error may be responsible. The CDR3 coding sequence is TGTGCCAGCAGTGCCGGGACTAGGGTTGACTTC. Its protein product is CASSAGTRVDF. This chain uses TRBV2 with TRBJ2-1, with 8 bases fitting TRBD2. This CDR3 comprises 11 residues. Germline-derived CDR1 and CDR2 are SNHLY and FYNNEI.

The table lists this clone with many counts. The rearrangement uses TRBV11-2 and TRBJ1-3; possibly TRBD1 for D (6 bases). CDR1 is SGHAT, CDR2 FQNNGV, per germline. The CDR3 totals 15 residues. V lost 3 bases, J lost 2 bases, and 11 bases lay in between. The CDR3 is CASSFSRGPGNTIYF. CDR3 DNA sequence: TGTGCCAGCAGCTTCTCCCGGGGGCCTGGAAACACCATATATTTT.

The sample holds many counts of this clone. The V gene is TRBV6-7, the J gene TRBJ2-3; D may be TRBD2 (5 bases). TRBV6-7 qualifies as an ORF whose function is uncertain. The CDR3 loop spans 12 amino acids. The ends were cut back, 8 bases at V and 2 bases at J, with 8 bases in the middle. DNA of the CDR3: TGTGCCAGCGAGGGCAACACAGATACGCAGTATTTT. This sequence encodes CASEGNTDTQYF.

The V call is TRBV20-1, the J call TRBJ2-7, with 10 bases matching TRBD2. Germline V gives CDR1 DFQATT, CDR2 SNEGSKA (reference sequence). The CDR3 runs to 14 residues. Trimming took 3 bases from V and 1 from J; bases not matched to a gene: 3. The CDR3 reads CSARTLAGSYEQYF. The CDR3 DNA reads as TGCAGTGCTAGGACACTAGCGGGGTCCTACGAGCAGTACTTC.

This clone was seen many times. The chain is built from TRBV6-5 and TRBJ1-5; the D is unclear. Per germline, CDR1 MNHEY and CDR2 SVGAGI. V lost 0 bases and J lost 0, with 6 bases in between. The CDR3 covers 15 residues. The CDR3 sequence: CASSYSGHSNQPQHF. The CDR3 bases are TGTGCCAGCAGTTACTCGGGTCATAGCAATCAGCCCCAGCATTTT.

In its sample, this clone was seen many times. The V gene is TRBV27, the J gene TRBJ1-2; maybe TRBD1 (5 bases). The germline V gene encodes CDR1 MNHEY and CDR2 SMNVEV (reference sequence). The CDR3 has 18 amino acids. Between the trimmed V and J ends, which lost 2 bases and 0 bases, there was a span of 19 bases. For the CDR3, the DNA is TGTGCCAGCAGTTTAAAATCCCCGGGGGTGGGGGCTAACTATGGCTACACCTTC. As protein: CASSLKSPGVGANYGYTF.

This rearrangement joins TRBV30 to TRBJ1-2; D is unclear. Germline V gene sequence: CDR1 GTSNPN, CDR2 SVGIG (reference sequence). V dropped 3 bases and J dropped 4 bases, with 15 bases sitting between them. The CDR3 contains 14 residues. The CDR3 sequence: CAWRRTLCTYGYTF. The CDR3 DNA is TGTGCCTGGAGGAGGACCCTATGTACCTATGGCTACACCTTC.

This chain joins TRBV20-1 and TRBJ1-5, with D perhaps TRBD1 (6 bases). Germline CDR1 reads DFQATT; CDR2 reads SNEGSKA (reference sequence). V gave up 0 bases and J gave up 6 bases, with 12 bases separating them. This CDR3 spans 14 amino acids. CDR3 loop: CSARDRGGVQPQHF. CDR3 DNA sequence: TGCAGTGCTAGAGATCGAGGGGGAGTTCAGCCCCAGCATTTT.

This clone appeared many times. This chain connects TRBV6-2 or TRBV6-3 to TRBJ2-5; a weak D match, TRBD1 (5 bases). This CDR3 spans 13 amino acids. Germline assignment: CDR1 MNHEY and CDR2 SVGEGT. Trimming removed 6 bases from V and 5 bases from J, with 13 bases in between. The CDR3 loop reads CASRSAPGETQYF. CDR3 sequence (DNA): TGTGCCAGCAGATCCGCGCCAGGGGAGACCCAGTACTTC.

The table lists this clone with many counts. The chain employs TRBV12-3 or TRBV12-4 and TRBJ1-3, with D possibly TRBD1 on 6 matching bases. V was shortened by 5 bases and J by 2 bases, with 10 bases between the two germline ends. CDR3 length: 14 amino acids. The chain's CDR3 is CASSPRQAGNTIYF. The CDR3 nucleotides are TGTGCCAGCAGTCCCCGACAGGCTGGAAACACCATATATTTT.

This clone was picked up many times. This chain links TRBV19 with TRBJ2-5; 7 bases fit TRBD1. The J segment lost 4 bases and the V segment lost 3 bases, leaving 5 bases of the junction unmatched. The CDR3 consists of 14 residues. Germline V gives CDR1 LNHDA, CDR2 SQIVND (reference sequence). The CDR3 sequence is CASSIDRARETQYF. The CDR3 DNA is TGTGCCAGTAGTATCGACAGGGCGAGAGAGACCCAGTACTTC. The complete variable domain, with remaining parts taken from reference TRBV19 and TRBJ2-5, reads DGGITQSPKYLFRKEGQNVTLSCEQNLNHDAMYWYRQDPGQGLRLIYYSQIVNDFQKGDIAEGYSVSREKKESFPLTVTSAQKNPTAFYLCASSIDRARETQYFGPGTRLLVL.

The chain uses TRBV6-1 and TRBJ2-7; D is unclear. Germline loops: CDR1 MNHNS, CDR2 SASEGT. There are 15 residues in the CDR3. V was trimmed by 0 bases and J by 0 bases, leaving 9 bases between them. The CDR3 DNA sequence: TGTGCCAGCAGTGAAGCGTCGGATGGCTCCTACGAGCAGTACTTC. It encodes CASSEASDGSYEQYF.

In this sample, this clone turned up many times. The gene calls are TRBV20-1 and TRBJ1-6, with 9 nucleotides matching TRBD1. V trimming: 6 bases; J trimming: 9 bases; junction bases outside the gene matches: 6. Germline V gene lookup returns CDR1 DFQATT and CDR2 SNEGSKA (reference sequence). The CDR3 is made up of 13 amino acids. The CDR3 bases are TGCAGTGCCTGGACAGGGGACGGTTCACCCCTCCACTTT. Translating gives CSAWTGDGSPLHF.